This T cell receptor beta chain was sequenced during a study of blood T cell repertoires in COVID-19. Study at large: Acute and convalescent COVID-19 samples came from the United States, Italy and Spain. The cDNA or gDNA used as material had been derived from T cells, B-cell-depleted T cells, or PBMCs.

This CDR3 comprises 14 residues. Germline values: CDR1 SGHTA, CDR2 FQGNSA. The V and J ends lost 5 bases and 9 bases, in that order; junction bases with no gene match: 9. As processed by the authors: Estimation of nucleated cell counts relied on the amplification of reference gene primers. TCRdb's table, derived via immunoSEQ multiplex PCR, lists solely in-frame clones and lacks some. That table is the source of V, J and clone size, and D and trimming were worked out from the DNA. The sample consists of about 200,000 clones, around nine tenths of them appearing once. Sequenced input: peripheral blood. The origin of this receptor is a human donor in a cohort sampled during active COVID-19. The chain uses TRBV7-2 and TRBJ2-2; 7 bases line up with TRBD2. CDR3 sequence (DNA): TGTGCCAGCAGCCCGCGGGACTACCTCAGGGAGCTGTTTTTT. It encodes CASSPRDYLRELFF. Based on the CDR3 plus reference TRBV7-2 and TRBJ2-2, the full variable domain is GAGVSQSPSNKVTEKGKDVELRCDPISGHTALYWYRQSLGQGLEFLIYFQGNSAPDKSGLPSDRFSAERTGGSVSTLTIQRTQQEDSAVYLCASSPRDYLRELFFGEGSRLTVL.